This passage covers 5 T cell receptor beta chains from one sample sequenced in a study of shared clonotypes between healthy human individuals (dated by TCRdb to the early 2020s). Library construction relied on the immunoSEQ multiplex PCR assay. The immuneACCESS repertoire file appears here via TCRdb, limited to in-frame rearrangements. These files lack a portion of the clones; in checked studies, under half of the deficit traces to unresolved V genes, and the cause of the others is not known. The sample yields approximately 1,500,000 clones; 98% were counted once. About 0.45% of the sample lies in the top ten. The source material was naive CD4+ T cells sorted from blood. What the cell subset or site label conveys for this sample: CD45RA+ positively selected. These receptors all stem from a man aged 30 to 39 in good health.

The CDR3 region has the DNA TGTGCCAGCAGCTTAGCGGCGGGAGGGCCCCATACGCAGTATTTT. This encodes CASSLAAGGPHTQYF. V usage is TRBV13 and J usage is TRBJ2-3; TRBD2 agrees at 9 bases. Per the germline V gene, CDR1 is PRHDT and CDR2 is FYEKMQ (reference sequence). V trimming: 1 base; J trimming: 7 bases; junction bases outside the gene matches: 6. The CDR3 runs 15 residues.

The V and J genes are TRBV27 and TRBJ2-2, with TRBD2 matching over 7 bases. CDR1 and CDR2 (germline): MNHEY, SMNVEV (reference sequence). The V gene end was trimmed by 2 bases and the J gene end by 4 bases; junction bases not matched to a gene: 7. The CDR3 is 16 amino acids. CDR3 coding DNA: TGTGCCAGCAGTTTAATCGGCGGGAGTGGCACCGGGGAGCTGTTTTTT. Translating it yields CASSLIGGSGTGELFF.

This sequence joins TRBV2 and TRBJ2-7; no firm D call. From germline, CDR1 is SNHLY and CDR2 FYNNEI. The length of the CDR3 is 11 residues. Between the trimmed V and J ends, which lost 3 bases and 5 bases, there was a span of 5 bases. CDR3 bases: TGTGCCAGCAGTGATCTGAACGAGCAGTACTTC. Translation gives CASSDLNEQYF.

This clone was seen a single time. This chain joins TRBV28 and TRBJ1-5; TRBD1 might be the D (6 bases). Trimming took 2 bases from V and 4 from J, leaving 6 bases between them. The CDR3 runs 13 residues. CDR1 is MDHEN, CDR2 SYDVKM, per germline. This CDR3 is CASSLGQNQPQHF. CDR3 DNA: TGTGCCAGCAGTTTAGGACAGAATCAGCCCCAGCATTTT.

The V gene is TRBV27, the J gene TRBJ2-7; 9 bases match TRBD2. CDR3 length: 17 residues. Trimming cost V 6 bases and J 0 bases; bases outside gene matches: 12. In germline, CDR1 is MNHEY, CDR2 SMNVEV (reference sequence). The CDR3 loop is CASSPWTSASYSYEQYF. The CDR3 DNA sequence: TGTGCCAGCAGCCCTTGGACTAGCGCTTCCTACTCCTACGAGCAGTACTTC.